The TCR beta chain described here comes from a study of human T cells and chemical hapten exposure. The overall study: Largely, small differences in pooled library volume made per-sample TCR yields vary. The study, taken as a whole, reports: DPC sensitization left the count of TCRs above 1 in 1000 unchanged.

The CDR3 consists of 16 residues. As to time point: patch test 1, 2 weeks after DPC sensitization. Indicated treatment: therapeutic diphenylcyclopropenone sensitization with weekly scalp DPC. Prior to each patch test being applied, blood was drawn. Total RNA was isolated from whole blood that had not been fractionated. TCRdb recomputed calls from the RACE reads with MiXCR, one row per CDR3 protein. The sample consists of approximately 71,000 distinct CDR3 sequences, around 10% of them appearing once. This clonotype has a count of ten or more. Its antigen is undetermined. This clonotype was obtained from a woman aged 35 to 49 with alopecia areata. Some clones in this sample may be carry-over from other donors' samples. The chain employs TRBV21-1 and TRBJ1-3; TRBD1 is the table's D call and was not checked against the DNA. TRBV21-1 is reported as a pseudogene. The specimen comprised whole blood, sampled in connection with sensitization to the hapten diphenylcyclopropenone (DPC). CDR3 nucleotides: TGTGCCAGCAGCAAAGGTCGGTCAGGGGCCGGAAACACCATATATTTT. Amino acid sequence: CASSKGRSGAGNTIYF.